These 28 T cell receptor beta chains share one sample of origin, sequenced in a study of T-cell memory formation after mild COVID-19 (dated by TCRdb to the early 2020s). To prepare the library, 5' RACE was applied. Sequencing took place on an Illumina NovaSeq 6000. Using fastp trimming at Q25 and MiXCR clonotype assembly, TCRdb reanalyzed the public sequencing data and kept in-frame beta chains. Rows matching on CDR3 protein sequence are summarized as one entry with the most common DNA and genes. A total of approximately 480,000 distinct CDR3 sequences appear in this sample, around a sixth of them only once. More than 9% of the sample is taken by the ten largest. The specimen was PBMCs or a T cell subset sorted from them (not recorded which). The receptor source for this set is an adult woman who had mild COVID-19 (a few samples of this study predate the infection). The sample titles of this study are shuffled in the database, so cell type and time point are left out; the donor was told from shared clones.

This clonotype was counted between two and nine times. V gene TRBV7-9 combines with J gene TRBJ2-3; unclear D gene. Germline-derived CDR1 and CDR2 are SEHNR and FQNEAQ (reference sequence). The CDR3 totals 13 residues. The germline V and J ends were trimmed by 2 bases and 2 bases, with 5 bases remaining between them. CDR3 protein: CASSLTATDTQYF. The CDR3 bases are TGTGCCAGCAGCTTAACAGCCACAGATACGCAGTATTTT. The full variable domain, its missing parts supplied by reference TRBV7-9 and TRBJ2-3, is DTGVSQNPRHKITKRGQNVTFRCDPISEHNRLYWYRQTLGQGPEFLTYFQNEAQLEKSRLLSDRFSAERPKGSFSTLEIQRTEQGDSAMYLCASSLTATDTQYFGPGTRLTVL.

V is TRBV10-3 and J is TRBJ1-1; 8 bases are a match to TRBD1. Germline-derived CDR1 and CDR2 are ENHRY and SYGVKD. The CDR3 has 13 residues. Unmatched junction bases numbered 8, after V lost 10 bases and J lost 4 bases. The CDR3 loop reads CATRQGLGTEAFF. The CDR3 nucleotides are TGTGCCACTCGACAGGGGTTGGGCACTGAAGCTTTCTTT.

This clonotype was seen just once. A junction end diverges from the germline sequence, so it may reflect a read error. This chain joins TRBV12-3 or TRBV12-4 and TRBJ2-1; 11 bases are a match to TRBD2. The CDR3 has 17 amino acids. DNA of the CDR3: TGTGCCAGCAGTCCCCGACTAGCGGGGTCCCCCTACACTGAGCAGTTCTTC. Encoded protein: CASSPRLAGSPYTEQFF.

The J gene is TRBJ1-1, the V gene TRBV7-9, with D unclear. The germline CDR1 and CDR2 sequences are SEHNR and FQNEAQ (reference sequence). Trimming pared 4 bases from V and 0 bases from J, leaving 12 bases between. The CDR3 sequence is 15 residues long. The CDR3 region is CASSSTSELNTEAFF. The CDR3 bases are TGTGCCAGCAGCTCCACTTCTGAGCTGAACACTGAAGCTTTCTTT.

The J gene is TRBJ1-2, the V gene TRBV7-9; D unresolved. The V gene's germline CDR1 is SEHNR and CDR2 FQNEAQ (reference sequence). The CDR3 runs to 12 residues. Trimming took off 5 bases at V and 6 bases at J, with 10 bases between the two ends. CDR3 nucleotide sequence: TGTGCCAGCAGCCCCCGGGGAAATGGCTACACCTTC. Protein product: CASSPRGNGYTF.

V usage is TRBV6-5 and J usage is TRBJ2-1; 8 bases fit TRBD2. CDR1 and CDR2 (germline): MNHEY, SVGAGI. J lost 2 bases, V lost 10 bases, and 7 bases had no gene match. This CDR3 comprises 14 residues. CDR3 sequence: CATYRAGAYNEQFF. Here the CDR3 DNA reads TGTGCCACGTATAGAGCGGGAGCCTACAATGAGCAGTTCTTC.

V usage is TRBV4-1 and J usage is TRBJ2-7; D is undetermined. Trimming shortened V by 1 base and J by 4 bases, and 14 bases separated the two germline ends. CDR3 length equals 15 residues. Germline CDR1 is MGHRA and CDR2 is YSYEKL. CDR3 coding DNA: TGCGCCAGCAGCCAAGGTCAGTCATTCGGGTACGAGCAGTACTTC. Encoded protein: CASSQGQSFGYEQYF.

This clonotype was seen many times. One end of the junction varies from germline; a read error may be responsible. The chain recombines TRBV27 with TRBJ2-1, with D perhaps being TRBD1 or TRBD2 (6 bases each). Per the germline V gene, CDR1 is MNHEY and CDR2 is SMNVEV (reference sequence). There are 12 residues in the CDR3. The CDR3 coding sequence is TGTGCCAGCAGTAGCTCAGGGGCAAGGGAGGTCTTC. Translation gives CASSSSGAREVF.

This clonotype appeared a few times. The CDR3 coding sequence is TGTGCCAGCAGCCCAGACCACCTAAAGAATACGCAGTATTTT. Translated, it gives CASSPDHLKNTQYF. The genes are TRBV3-1 and TRBJ2-3; no definite D call. The CDR3 sequence is 14 residues long. Trimming pared 4 bases from V and 7 bases from J, leaving 15 bases between. Germline values: CDR1 LGHDT, CDR2 YNNKEL (reference sequence).

The table lists this clonotype with a few counts. Its ends do not fully match the called genes, so a read error is possible. The V call is TRBV10-3, the J call TRBJ2-7, with D perhaps matching TRBD2 (6 bases). The CDR3 extends over 15 amino acids. The V gene's germline CDR1 is ENHRY and CDR2 SYGVKD. Written as DNA, the CDR3 is TGTCCCATCAGGGCGTTAGCGGCTAGCTCCTACGAGCAGTACTTC. Translating it yields CPIRALAASSYEQYF.

This clonotype showed up just a few times. This chain links TRBV4-1 with TRBJ1-1; 8 bases match TRBD1. V gave up 2 bases and J gave up 5 bases; unmatched junction bases: 7. The CDR3 has 15 residues. Germline loops: CDR1 MGHRA, CDR2 YSYEKL. The CDR3 sequence: CASSQTTGVWTEAFF. CDR3 in DNA: TGCGCCAGCAGCCAAACGACAGGGGTTTGGACTGAAGCTTTCTTT.

This rearrangement joins TRBV7-8 to TRBJ2-1, with 16 bases fitting TRBD2. With 5 bases clipped from V and 4 bases from J, the junction kept 14 bases outside the gene matches. The CDR3 covers 20 residues. Germline values: CDR1 SGHVS, CDR2 FQNEAQ. CDR3 in DNA: TGTGCCAGCAGCCACCCGTCCGGGACTAGCGGGGGGGCCATGTACAATGAGCAGTTCTTC. Its translation is CASSHPSGTSGGAMYNEQFF.

The gene calls are TRBV5-4 and TRBJ1-4, with 7 nucleotides matching TRBD1. Germline V gene data show CDR1 as SGHNT and CDR2 as YYREEE (reference sequence). The CDR3 is made up of 14 amino acids. V lost 4 bases to trimming and J lost 7 bases; unmatched junction nucleotides: 7. Written as DNA, the CDR3 is TGTGCCAGCAGCAAGACAGGGAGCAGTGAAAAACTGTTTTTT. Its protein product is CASSKTGSSEKLFF. Supplemented by reference TRBV5-4 and TRBJ1-4, the full variable domain reads ETGVTQSPTHLIKTRGQQVTLRCSSQSGHNTVSWYQQALGQGPQFIFQYYREEENGRGNFPPRFSGLQFPNYSSELNVNALELDDSALYLCASSKTGSSEKLFFGSGTQLSVL.

The chain carries TRBV12-3 or TRBV12-4 and TRBJ2-7, with D possibly TRBD2 on 5 matching bases. The CDR3 loop spans 16 amino acids. V was pared by 6 bases and J by 0 bases, with 18 bases between. In DNA form, the CDR3 reads TGTGCCAGCAGCTTATCCGGGATCAGGAGCTCCTACGAGCAGTACTTC. Translated, it gives CASSLSGIRSSYEQYF.

In this sample, this clonotype turned up many times. V and J are TRBV5-1 and TRBJ2-7; 7 bases fit TRBD1. CDR3 length equals 14 residues. Per the germline V gene, CDR1 is SGHRS and CDR2 is YFSETQ. Trimming cost V 4 bases and J 2 bases; bases outside gene matches: 6. CDR3 DNA: TGCGCCAGCAGCCGCAGACAGGGACCCTACGAGCAGTACTTC. It encodes CASSRRQGPYEQYF.

This chain joins TRBV6-5 and TRBJ2-5; D gene uncertain. Germline V gene data show CDR1 as MNHEY and CDR2 as SVGAGI. The CDR3 is made up of 11 amino acids. V was trimmed by 0 bases and J by 7 bases, leaving 3 bases between them. The CDR3 nucleotides are TGTGCCAGCAGTTACTCTGGGACCCAGTACTTC. Translating it yields CASSYSGTQYF.

The chain couples TRBV7-2 to TRBJ1-4; 7 bases match TRBD1. The CDR3 extends over 13 amino acids. CDR1 and CDR2 (germline): SGHTA, FQGNSA. Trimming at V came to 10 bases and at J to 5 bases, leaving 7 bases not matched to a gene. Written as DNA, the CDR3 is TGTGCCATCCAGACAGGGATCAATGAAAAACTGTTTTTT. Amino acid sequence: CAIQTGINEKLFF. Together with reference TRBV7-2 and TRBJ1-4, the CDR3 gives the full variable domain: GAGVSQSPSNKVTEKGKDVELRCDPISGHTALYWYRQSLGQGLEFLIYFQGNSAPDKSGLPSDRFSAERTGGSVSTLTIQRTQQEDSAVYLCAIQTGINEKLFFGSGTQLSVL.

The rearrangement joins TRBV9 to TRBJ2-6; D call uncertain. The CDR3 is made up of 15 amino acids. Germline CDR1 reads SGDLS; CDR2 reads YYNGEE. Trimming cost V 3 bases and J 4 bases, with 11 bases left between them. CDR3 loop: CASSADNSGANVLTF. The CDR3 bases are TGTGCCAGCAGCGCCGACAACTCCGGGGCCAACGTCCTGACTTTC.

In this sample, this clonotype turned up a few times. CDR3 region: CASSFYSNTEAFF. The CDR3 nucleotides read TGCGCCAGCAGCTTTTATAGCAACACTGAAGCTTTCTTT. V is TRBV5-1 and J is TRBJ1-1; D not certain. Trimming pared 2 bases from V and 2 bases from J, leaving 7 bases between. There are 13 residues in the CDR3. In germline, CDR1 is SGHRS, CDR2 YFSETQ. The whole variable domain, filled in from reference TRBV5-1 and TRBJ1-1, reads KAGVTQTPRYLIKTRGQQVTLSCSPISGHRSVSWYQQTPGQGLQFLFEYFSETQRNKGNFPGRFSGRQFSNSRSEMNVSTLELGDSALYLCASSFYSNTEAFFGQGTRLTVV.

In its sample, this clonotype was seen many times. This rearrangement joins TRBV20-1 to TRBJ2-7; 14 bases are shared with TRBD2. The CDR3 is made up of 15 amino acids. Germline V gives CDR1 DFQATT, CDR2 SNEGSKA (reference sequence). J lost 7 bases, V lost 0 bases, and 5 bases had no gene match. The CDR3 coding sequence is TGCAGTGCTAGAGACCGACTAGCGGGAGGGAGGGAGCAGTACTTC. The encoded protein is CSARDRLAGGREQYF.

This clonotype was seen more than once but under ten times. The chain recombines TRBV7-7 with TRBJ2-1, with a weak D call TRBD2 (6 bases). The CDR3 consists of 15 residues. CDR1 is SSHAT, CDR2 FNYEAQ, per germline (reference sequence). The CDR3: CASGDISGNYNEQFF. CDR3 nucleotide sequence: TGTGCTAGCGGTGATATAAGCGGAAACTACAATGAGCAGTTCTTC.

The chain combines TRBV12-5 with TRBJ2-7; no definite D call. CDR1 and CDR2 (germline): LGHNT, FRNRAP. The CDR3 is made up of 12 amino acids. V dropped 5 bases and J dropped 2 bases, with 7 bases sitting between them. CDR3 amino acids: CASGGWTYEQYF. In DNA form, the CDR3 reads TGTGCTAGTGGTGGTTGGACCTACGAGCAGTACTTC.

The gene calls are TRBV5-5 and TRBJ1-4; perhaps TRBD1 as D (6 bases). The V gene's germline CDR1 is SGHKS and CDR2 YYEKEE (reference sequence). Trimming removed 3 bases at V and 3 bases at J, with 15 bases between. The CDR3 extends over 16 amino acids. CDR3 in amino acids: CASSWVGGTANEKLFF. The CDR3 region has the DNA TGTGCCAGCAGCTGGGTAGGGGGTACGGCTAATGAAAAACTGTTTTTT.

This clonotype was detected a few times. This CDR3 reads CASSISGTGYYNEQFF. CDR3 DNA sequence: TGTGCCAGCTCCATTTCCGGGACGGGGTATTACAATGAGCAGTTCTTC. The chain recombines TRBV28 with TRBJ2-1; D tentatively reads TRBD1 or TRBD2 (5 bases each). This CDR3 has 16 amino acids. Germline V gene data show CDR1 as MDHEN and CDR2 as SYDVKM. Trimming removed 8 bases from V and 4 bases from J, with 21 bases in between.

V is TRBV20-1 and J is TRBJ2-3, with TRBD2 identical over 7 bases. The CDR3 extends over 16 amino acids. Germline CDR1 reads DFQATT; CDR2 reads SNEGSKA (reference sequence). Unmatched junction bases numbered 10, after V lost 1 base and J lost 3 bases. CDR3 protein: CSARGGLAEGTDTQYF. CDR3 nucleotide sequence: TGCAGTGCTAGAGGTGGGCTAGCGGAGGGGACAGATACGCAGTATTTT.

This clonotype was picked up many times. This chain uses TRBV7-3 with TRBJ2-3; D is possibly TRBD1 or TRBD2 (5 bases each). The V and J ends lost 5 bases and 0 bases respectively, with 12 bases between them. Germline CDR1 SGHTA, CDR2 FQGTGA. CDR3 length: 15 residues. In DNA, the CDR3 is TGTGCCAGCAGCCCCGGGACCTCTAGCACAGATACGCAGTATTTT. As protein: CASSPGTSSTDTQYF.

In its sample, this clonotype was seen many times. This chain joins TRBV18 and TRBJ1-1; 8 bases are a match to TRBD1. The CDR3 totals 15 residues. CDR1 is KGHSH and CDR2 is LQKENI in the germline V gene. V was clipped by 3 bases and J by 1 base; unmatched bases: 4. CDR3 sequence reads: CASSPGTGANTEAFF. In nucleotides, the CDR3 is TGTGCCAGCTCACCCGGGACAGGAGCGAACACTGAAGCTTTCTTT.

This sequence joins TRBV9 and TRBJ2-7; D remains unclear. The CDR3 sequence is 14 residues long. V was pared by 4 bases and J by 0 bases, with 11 bases between. Germline CDR1 reads SGDLS; CDR2 reads YYNGEE. The CDR3 spells CASSKLESSYEQYF. In DNA, the CDR3 is TGTGCCAGCAGCAAATTAGAGAGCTCCTACGAGCAGTACTTC. The full variable domain, rest sourced from reference TRBV9 and TRBJ2-7, is DSGVTQTPKHLITATGQRVTLRCSPRSGDLSVYWYQQSLDQGLQFLIQYYNGEERAKGNILERFSAQQFPDLHSELNLSSLELGDSALYFCASSKLESSYEQYFGPGTRLTVT.